The rows below give T cell receptor beta chains drawn from one sample of a study of neurological immune-mediated disorders. TCRdb fed the 5' RACE reads into MiXCR, producing one record per CDR3 protein. The sample has 70,000 to 95,000 distinct CDR3 sequences; 13% are singletons. The sequenced sample consisted of PBMCs. The source is a female donor with HTLV-1-associated myelopathy (HAM/TSP). The CDR3 runs from the conserved cysteine through the conserved F or W. The D gene is left open where the match is weak. The listing skips clone size in some rows; elsewhere it reads once, few, many or a size class.

v_call,clone_size,j_call,d_call,cdr3_nt,cdr3_aa
TRBV5-1,many,TRBJ2-1,TRBD2,TGCGCCAGCAGCAGGGAACCAGCGGGGGGGCTTGGTGAGCAGTTCTTC,CASSREPAGGLGEQFF
TRBV20-1,many,TRBJ1-1,NA,TGCAGTGCTAGAGAACCAGACATGAACACTGAAGCTTTCTTT,CSAREPDMNTEAFF
TRBV7-3,few,TRBJ2-7,TRBD2,TGTGCCAGCAGCTTAACGGGGGGGGACTCCTACGAGCAGTACTTC,CASSLTGGDSYEQYF
TRBV11-2,NA,TRBJ2-7,TRBD2,TGTGCCAACAGCTTTATAGCGGGGCTAGGTGAGCAGTACTTC,CANSFIAGLGEQYF
TRBV5-1,many,TRBJ1-1,TRBD1,TGCGCCAGCAGCGATTACAGGGGGCTGAACACTGAAGCTTTCTTT,CASSDYRGLNTEAFF
TRBV10-3,many,TRBJ2-6,NA,TGTGCCATCAGACCTCGGGGCCAAAGCTCTGGGGCCAACGTCCTGACTTTC,CAIRPRGQSSGANVLTF
TRBV7-8,many,TRBJ2-3,TRBD2,TGTGCCAGCAGCCCGGGACTAGCGGGGGGGCTGGATACGCAGTATTTT,CASSPGLAGGLDTQYF
TRBV7-2,many,TRBJ2-1,NA,TGTGCCAGCAGCTTAAGGGGGTTTGAGTCCCACAATGAGCAGTTCTTC,CASSLRGFESHNEQFF
TRBV12-5,many,TRBJ2-7,NA,TGTGCTAGTGGTTTGGTCGCAGGGGACAACTACGAGCAGTACTTC,CASGLVAGDNYEQYF
TRBV11-2,many,TRBJ1-6,TRBD1,TGTGCCAGCAGCTTAGGCGGCAGGGGGCGAAATTCACCCCTCCACTTT,CASSLGGRGRNSPLHF
TRBV20-1,many,TRBJ2-7,TRBD1,TGCAGTGCGGCAGTAGCCGACAGGGGTTTCGGCGAGCAGTACTTC,CSAAVADRGFGEQYF
TRBV11-2,many,TRBJ2-5,NA,TGTGCCAGCAGCTTAGATCGAGGGGGGAGCGCCCAGTACTTC,CASSLDRGGSAQYF
TRBV9,NA,TRBJ2-5,TRBD1,TGTGCCAGCAGCCCCCGACAGGGTTTAAGAGAGACCCAGTACTTC,CASSPRQGLRETQYF
TRBV10-3,many,TRBJ2-5,TRBD1,TGTGCCATCAGCGACAGGGCTAGTGAGACCCAGTACTTC,CAISDRASETQYF
TRBV5-1,many,TRBJ2-7,TRBD1,TGCGCCAGCAGCTTAGAGTGGGACAGCTACGAGCAGTACTTC,CASSLEWDSYEQYF
TRBV5-1,many,TRBJ2-2,NA,TGCGCCAGCAGCATGACAGGACAGAACACCGGGGAGCTGTTTTTT,CASSMTGQNTGELFF
TRBV14,many,TRBJ1-4,NA,TGTGCCAGCAGCCAAGTTACTGGACACACAGCAACTAATGAAAAACTGTTTTTT,CASSQVTGHTATNEKLFF
TRBV5-1,many,TRBJ1-1,NA,TGCGCCAGCAGCAGGGGTCCCGGAAGGGGGGGGACTGAAGCTTTCTTT,CASSRGPGRGGTEAFF
TRBV2,NA,TRBJ2-7,NA,TGTGCCAGCAGCGGGGGGCTCTACGAGCAGTACTTC,CASSGGLYEQYF
TRBV15,medium-sized,TRBJ1-4,NA,TGTGCCACCAGCAATGACCGGAGAGGGGAAAAACTGTTTTTT,CATSNDRRGEKLFF
TRBV27,many,TRBJ2-7,TRBD2,TGTGCCAGCAGCCAATGGGAAGGGAGCGGGATCGAGCAGTACTTC,CASSQWEGSGIEQYF
TRBV5-1,many,TRBJ1-2,TRBD1,TGCGCCAGCAGCGCGGACAGGGATCGCTATGGCTACACCTTC,CASSADRDRYGYTF
TRBV7-9,many,TRBJ2-7,TRBD1,TGTGCCAGCAGCTCTCAAAGTGGGGACAGGGTGTACTTC,CASSSQSGDRVYF
TRBV5-5,many,TRBJ2-2,NA,TGTGCCAGCAGCTGGTCAACAGAGAACACCGGGGAGCTGTTTTTT,CASSWSTENTGELFF
TRBV12-5,NA,TRBJ2-6,TRBD1,TGTGCTAGTGGTCCGGGGACAGCGTTAAGCTCTGGGGCCAACGTCCTGACTTTC,CASGPGTALSSGANVLTF
TRBV20-1,many,TRBJ2-5,TRBD2,TGCAGTGCTAGAGATATGCGGGGGGGGAGACAAGAGACCCAGTACTTC,CSARDMRGGRQETQYF
TRBV6-5,few,TRBJ2-2,NA,TGTGCCAGCAGTTACTCGACCCCCGGGGAGCTGTTTTTT,CASSYSTPGELFF
TRBV6-2/TRBV6-3,many,TRBJ2-1,NA,TGTGCCAGCGGGGTTTCCTACAATGAGCAGTTCTTC,CASGVSYNEQFF
TRBV5-1,many,TRBJ2-1,NA,TGCGCCAGCAGCAGTGAAGGGGGATCCTACAATGAGCAGTTCTTC,CASSSEGGSYNEQFF
TRBV28,many,TRBJ2-7,TRBD1,TGTGCCAGCAGTTTGGTCTCTCCGGGACAGGGGTTTTACGAGCAGTACTTC,CASSLVSPGQGFYEQYF
TRBV3-1,few,TRBJ1-6,NA,TGTGCCAGCAGCCAAGACAGAGGGAATTCACCCCTCCACTTT,CASSQDRGNSPLHF
TRBV3-1,many,TRBJ2-6,NA,TGTGCCAGCAACCAAGCCTCTGGGGCCAACGTCCTGACTTTC,CASNQASGANVLTF
TRBV25-1,NA,TRBJ2-3,NA,TGTGCCAGCAGACACACCACGTGGGGCGGGAGCACAGATACGCAGTATTTT,CASRHTTWGGSTDTQYF
TRBV5-1,NA,TRBJ2-3,TRBD1,TGCGCCAGCAGCTTCACTCAGCTGCAGGGGGAATCGGATACGCAGTATTTT,CASSFTQLQGESDTQYF
TRBV20-1,NA,TRBJ1-2,TRBD1,TGCAGTGCTGAACAGGGGAACTATGGCTACACCTTC,CSAEQGNYGYTF
TRBV20-1,many,TRBJ1-6,NA,TGCAGTGCTAGATCAGGGCCCTCCTATAATTCACCCCTCCACTTT,CSARSGPSYNSPLHF
TRBV5-1,many,TRBJ2-2,TRBD2,TGCGCCAGCAGCTTGGTAGGACTAGCGGTCACCGGGGAGCTGTTTTTT,CASSLVGLAVTGELFF
TRBV4-1,NA,TRBJ2-2,NA,TGCGCCAGCAGCTCGGACACGGCGAACACCGGGGAGCTGTTTTTT,CASSSDTANTGELFF
TRBV29-1,NA,TRBJ2-7,TRBD1,TGCAGCGTCAGAGACAGGGCAGCCGAGCAGTACTTC,CSVRDRAAEQYF
TRBV28,many,TRBJ2-5,NA,TGTGCCAGCAGTTCGATTAGGCCAGGGAGAGGCCAAGAGACCCAGTACTTC,CASSSIRPGRGQETQYF
TRBV20-1,NA,TRBJ2-2,NA,TGCAGTGCTATATTTACTGTAACCGGGGAGCTGTTTTTT,CSAIFTVTGELFF
TRBV4-1,many,TRBJ2-1,NA,TGCGCCAGCAGCCAAGTGGGGGGAAATGAGCAGTTCTTC,CASSQVGGNEQFF
TRBV5-1,many,TRBJ2-7,TRBD1,TGCGCCAGCAGCACCGACAGGGGTTATCGCGAGCAGTACTTC,CASSTDRGYREQYF
TRBV5-1,few,TRBJ1-1,NA,TGCGCCAGCAGCTTCGAGGTTTCGGCTGAAGCTTTCTTT,CASSFEVSAEAFF
TRBV6-1,NA,TRBJ2-2,NA,TGTGCCAGCAGTGAACCACCTATCTCTAAGAGCGTCAGCGGGGAGCTGTTTTTT,CASSEPPISKSVSGELFF
TRBV5-5,many,TRBJ1-5,NA,TGTGCCAGCAGCTTGTATCATCAAGCCCAGCCCCAGCATTTT,CASSLYHQAQPQHF